Sequencing of this T cell receptor beta chain was carried out in a study of cytomegalovirus exposure and HLA in healthy donors. Study results and limitations: V- and J-gene trimming in TCR beta was tied to a missense DCLRE1C variant by an analysis performed later. TCR beta sequences numbering roughly 16,000 were associated with HLA alleles at 0.05 false discovery rate in a later analysis. An Asian-associated ancestry cluster reportedly showed fewer N-insertions than the roughly 670-donor mean in a later analysis.

Remarks on this clone: The antigen remains undetermined.

V was pared by 0 bases and J by 5 bases, with 7 bases between. Germline lookup yields CDR1 GTSNPN and CDR2 SVGIG (reference sequence). This CDR3 contains 12 residues. A multiplex PCR was run with 60 Vbeta primers and 13 Jbeta primers. Sequencing was performed with immunoSEQ multiplex PCR; in TCRdb, only in-frame clones are kept and a portion is missing. The sample lists 100,000 to 150,000 clones; less than 80% were seen once. The TCR was taken from a woman aged 45-65 years in good health and CMV-seronegative. The sequenced sample was PBMCs. The rearrangement joins TRBV30 to TRBJ1-2; D is undetermined. The CDR3 loop reads CAWSVHSYGYTF. CDR3 DNA sequence: TGTGCCTGGAGTGTACATTCTTATGGCTACACCTTC.